This section outlines one T cell receptor (beta chain) sequence together with its context. This clonotype has just a few counts. Its antigen target is currently unknown. No much larger clone is present one base from it, and per-base qualities are unavailable. CDR1 DFQATT and CDR2 SNEGSKA were looked up in the germline V gene (reference sequence). The CDR3 covers 14 residues, taking in both the cysteine and the phenylalanine. The CDR3 DNA has 42 bases and is translated from base 1. Trimming accounts for 7 bases at V and 1 base at J, while the number of junction bases matched to no gene is 4. Ophthalmopathy patients had moderately to severely active disease, with a Clinical Activity Score of 3 or more, a NOSPECS grade of 4 or more, and a disease duration of less than 3 months. Exclusion was applied to patients with uncontrolled infections, other autoimmune diseases, pregnancy or lactation. Diagnoses were established on the basis of clinical symptoms, serum thyroxine and TRAb, thyroid ultrasound, and orbital computed tomography. PBMCs were separated from 8 to 10 ml of fresh peripheral blood using Ficoll-Paque density gradient centrifugation. Total RNA was extracted using Trizol reagent, and RNA quality was assessed on an Agilent 2100 Bioanalyzer.

The sample is drawn from a study of T cells in Graves' hyperthyroidism and ophthalmopathy (dated by TCRdb to about 2019). Regarding the complete study: Peripheral blood samples were taken at initial diagnosis, before any treatment was given. The roughly 100 discovery patients were randomly divided into training and test sets at a 7:3 ratio. Following sampling, methimazole starting at 30 mg daily was given to hyperthyroidism patients, and high-dose intravenous methylprednisolone was given to ophthalmopathy patients. In roughly six Graves' hyperthyroidism patients, the study also compared T-cell repertoires from thyroid tissue with T-cell repertoires from blood. A discovery cohort of fewer than 110 patients, about 44 with Graves' ophthalmopathy and under 60 with stable Graves' hyperthyroidism, was used to find distinguishing TCR V-J signatures. The paper describes TCR Vbeta CDR3 sequencing of 135 peripheral blood samples, made up of fewer than 50 ophthalmopathy patients, more than 70 hyperthyroidism patients and some 17 progressor patients. Prospective prediction of ophthalmopathy was tested in an independent validation cohort of 18 to 20 hyperthyroidism patients and around 16 patients who later progressed to ophthalmopathy. The paper as a whole reports these results and caveats: A 13 V-J signature model separated ophthalmopathy from stable hyperthyroidism, with 87.88% sensitivity and about 81% specificity in cross-validation and 80%/75% in testing. Sample size was not statistically predetermined, and investigators were not blinded to group allocation. In validation, the model predicted progression to ophthalmopathy a median of approximately 6.3 months before onset, with roughly 68% sensitivity and 72.22% specificity. Blood samples also contained most of the expanded thyroid clonotypes (frequency above 0.001), which suggests that blood repertoires may reflect thyroid immune responses.

Amplification of TCR beta CDR3 regions was carried out from RNA transcripts. The first round of RT-PCR for the TCR CDR3 was performed with the HTBI primer set and the Qiagen OneStep RT-PCR kit. The libraries were constructed in a second round of multiplex PCR and then size-selected and purified. Libraries were sequenced paired-end with 100 bp reads on an Illumina HiSeq2000. In the original analysis: SOAPnuke was used to process the raw data, throwing out any read that contained adapters or uncalled bases, had a mean Phred below 15, or lacked an exact constant-primer or identifier match. COPE v1.2.5 was used to merge the high-quality paired reads, and each unique nucleotide sequence was defined as a clonotype. MiTCR v1.1 was used to align the clonotypes against IMGT TRBV, TRBD and TRBJ reference segments. Only V-J combinations with frequency above 0.0001, covering about 99% of repertoires, were analysed. A TCS score was defined as the ratio between F50 (clonal expansion) and ExV (chaos), using BLOSUM62-based TCRdist between CDR3 peptides within each V-J. Welch's t-statistics and random forest reduced 514 V-J features to 13, which were used in a naive Bayes classifier (R e1071). TCRdb applied fastp at Q25 and MiXCR to the public reads, then kept only in-frame beta chains. Each entry merges the rows of one CDR3 protein and shows their most common DNA and genes. These V and J calls rely on TCRdb rather than the paper's analysis. In all, the sample holds around 490,000 distinct CDR3 sequences, and 15% to 20% of those were seen once. The ten largest clones take up roughly 50% of the sample.

The sample comprised blood. The sequence is built from TRBV20-1 and TRBJ2-3; 11 of the junction bases match TRBD1. The receptor comes from a man in his forties with Graves' ophthalmopathy. The CDR3 reads CSVQDRGRTDTQYF. The DNA is TGCAGTGTTCAGGACAGGGGGCGCACAGATACGCAGTATTTT.